The present entry profiles one T cell receptor (beta chain) with its context. The data originate from a study of blood T cell repertoires in COVID-19. Study as a whole: Sources were T cells, B-cell-depleted T cells, or PBMCs; the material itself was cDNA or gDNA.

The V and J ends lost 4 bases and 10 bases, in that order; junction bases with no gene match: 9. CDR1 and CDR2 (germline): LGHNA, YSLEER. The CDR3 consists of 13 residues. Original data processing: Counts of nucleated cells, estimated from reference gene primer amplification, were obtained. Clones were read by immunoSEQ multiplex PCR, and TCRdb kept only the in-frame ones, dropping some. The V and J calls and the clone size are those of that table, but D and trimming were determined from the DNA. The table has roughly 100,000 clones, roughly 84% seen once; the top ten hold less than 5%. The TCR originated in a human donor in a cohort sampled during active COVID-19. Sequenced input: peripheral blood. The rearrangement links TRBV4-3 to TRBJ1-1, with 7 bases lining up with TRBD1. CDR3 region: CASSRQGDRAAFF. In DNA, the CDR3 is TGCGCCAGCAGCCGACAGGGAGATCGCGCAGCTTTCTTT.